Included here is one T cell receptor (beta chain) sequence, with context. Its antigen is unidentified. The germline gives CDR1 PRHDT, CDR2 FYEKMQ (reference sequence). The CDR3 contains 17 residues. V lost 1 base to trimming and J lost 3 bases, with 16 bases between them. This entry belongs to a study of T cell repertoires in cytomegalovirus infection. Study-wide results and limits: It was HLA-C-restricted CMV-specific TCR beta clonotypes that dominated the response ex vivo.

TCRdb processed the reads anew with MiXCR; each CDR3 protein has one entry. The sample includes 70,000 to 95,000 distinct CDR3 sequences, about 31% of them seen just once. The source was CD8+ T cells from cultured PBMCs, collected from culture after CMV antigen stimulation. The chain recombines TRBV13 with TRBJ2-1, with TRBD2 as a possible D gene (5 bases). The origin of this receptor is a human donor in good health (CMV status not recorded). Some clones in this sample may be carry-over from other donors' samples. The CDR3 protein is CASSLEGPGILYNEQFF. CDR3 DNA sequence: TGTGCCAGCAGCTTAGAAGGTCCCGGGATCCTCTACAATGAGCAGTTCTTC.